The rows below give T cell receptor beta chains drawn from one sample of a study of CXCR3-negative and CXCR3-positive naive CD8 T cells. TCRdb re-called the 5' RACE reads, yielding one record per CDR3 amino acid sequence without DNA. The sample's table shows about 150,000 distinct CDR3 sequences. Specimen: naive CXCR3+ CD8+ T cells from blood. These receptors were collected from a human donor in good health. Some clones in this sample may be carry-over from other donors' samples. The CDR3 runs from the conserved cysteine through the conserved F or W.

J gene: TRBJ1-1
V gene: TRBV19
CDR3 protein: CASSWRGGDTEAFF

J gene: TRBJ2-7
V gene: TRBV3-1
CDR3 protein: CASSQLQVNEQYF

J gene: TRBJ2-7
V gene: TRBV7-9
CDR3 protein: CASSPRAGRIYEQYF

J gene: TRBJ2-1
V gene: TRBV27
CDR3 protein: CASKGSWGNEQFF

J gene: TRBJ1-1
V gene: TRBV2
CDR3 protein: CASSEERGTVNAYTEAFF

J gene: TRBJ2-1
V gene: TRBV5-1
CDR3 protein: CASSSRADGYEQFF

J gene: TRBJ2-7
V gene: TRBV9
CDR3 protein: CASSPRQGLDEQYF

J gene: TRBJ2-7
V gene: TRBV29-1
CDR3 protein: CSVFTTRAGVSEQYF

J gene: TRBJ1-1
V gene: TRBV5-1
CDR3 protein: CASSGGWGEANTEAFF

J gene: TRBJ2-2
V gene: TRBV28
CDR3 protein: CASSLVDRSTGELFF

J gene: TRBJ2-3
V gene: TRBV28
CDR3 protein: CASSFPPGTSGGGPDTQYF

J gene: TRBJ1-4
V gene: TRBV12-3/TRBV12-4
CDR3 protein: CASSLWPGEKLFF

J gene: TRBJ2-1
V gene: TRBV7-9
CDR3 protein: CASSFSPAGVGDEQYF

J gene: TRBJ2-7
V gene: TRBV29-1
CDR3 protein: CSVRMGLSYEQYF

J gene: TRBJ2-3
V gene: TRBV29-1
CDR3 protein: CSVEASGRATDTQYF

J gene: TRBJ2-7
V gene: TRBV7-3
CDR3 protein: CASSPTGTEREQYF

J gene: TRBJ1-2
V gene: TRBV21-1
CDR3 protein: CASSLPPTGQLENNGYTF

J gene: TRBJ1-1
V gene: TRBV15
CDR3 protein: CATSREAQTEAFF

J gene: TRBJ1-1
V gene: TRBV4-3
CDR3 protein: CASSQGFWDRGFGGEAFF

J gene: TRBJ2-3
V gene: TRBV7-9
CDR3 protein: CASSLLTRGDTDTQYF

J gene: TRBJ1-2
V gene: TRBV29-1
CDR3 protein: CSVGGQASFGYTF

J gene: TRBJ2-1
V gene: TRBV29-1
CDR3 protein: CSVPYSNEQFF

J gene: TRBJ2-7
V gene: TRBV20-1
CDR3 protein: CSAYDWTGLNAYEQYF

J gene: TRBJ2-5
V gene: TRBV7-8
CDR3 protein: CASSRTGVEGQYF

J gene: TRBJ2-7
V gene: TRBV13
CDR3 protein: CASSPRTSGSSSYEQYF

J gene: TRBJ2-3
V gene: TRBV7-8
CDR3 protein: CASSLTGGAADTQYF

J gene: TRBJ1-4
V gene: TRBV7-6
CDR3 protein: CASSLEVAANEKLFF

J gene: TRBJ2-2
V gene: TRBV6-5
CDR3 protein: CASRADRVGDTGELFF

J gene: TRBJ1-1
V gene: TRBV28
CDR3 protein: CASSIGRGRNTEAFF

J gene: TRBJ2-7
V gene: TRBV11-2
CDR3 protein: CASRPGLSHEQYF

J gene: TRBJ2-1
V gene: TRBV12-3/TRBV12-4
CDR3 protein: CASSPARNEQFF

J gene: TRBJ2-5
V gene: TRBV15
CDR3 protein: CATSSRGSGEETQYF

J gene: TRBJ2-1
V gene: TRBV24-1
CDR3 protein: CATSEGDEQFF

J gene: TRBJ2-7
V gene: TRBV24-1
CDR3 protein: CATTLGQTYEQYF

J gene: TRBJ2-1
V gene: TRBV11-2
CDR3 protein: CASSRTFGGISYNEQFF

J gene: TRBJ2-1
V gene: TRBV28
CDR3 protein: CASSFSSSGHPSYNEQFF

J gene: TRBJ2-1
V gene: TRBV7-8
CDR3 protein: CASSLADWTVSSYNEQFF

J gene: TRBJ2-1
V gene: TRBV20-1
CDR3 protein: CSARDIASSYNEQFF

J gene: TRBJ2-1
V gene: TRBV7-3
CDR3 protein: CASSFIRDRGAYNEQFF

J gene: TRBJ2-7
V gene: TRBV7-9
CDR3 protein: CASSSPSISEQYF

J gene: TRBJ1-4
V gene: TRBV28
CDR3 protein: CASSLLRLGEKLFF

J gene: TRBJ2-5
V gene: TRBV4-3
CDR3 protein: CASSQEDNEETQYF

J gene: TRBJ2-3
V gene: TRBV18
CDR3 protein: CASSPGLAVTDTQYF

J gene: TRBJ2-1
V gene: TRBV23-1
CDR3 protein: CASRPRRQALYNEQFF

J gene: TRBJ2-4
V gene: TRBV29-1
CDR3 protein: CSVETLGGGWNIQYF

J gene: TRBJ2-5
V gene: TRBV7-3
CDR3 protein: CASSQWIQETQYF

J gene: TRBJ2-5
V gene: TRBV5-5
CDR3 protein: CASSLSLGETQYF

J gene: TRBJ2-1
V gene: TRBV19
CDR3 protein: CASSPPGDRGPFF

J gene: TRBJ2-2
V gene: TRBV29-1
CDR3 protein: CSVVEVGELFF

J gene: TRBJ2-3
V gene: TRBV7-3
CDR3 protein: CASSPSDRGPDTQYF

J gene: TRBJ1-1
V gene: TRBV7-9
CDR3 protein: CASSHNIPNTEAFF

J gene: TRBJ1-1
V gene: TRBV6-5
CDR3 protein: CASSYSAQSNTEAFF

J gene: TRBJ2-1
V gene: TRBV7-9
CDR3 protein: CASSHAYREDSYNEQFF

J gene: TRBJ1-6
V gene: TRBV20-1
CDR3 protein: CSARKVEVRSPLHF

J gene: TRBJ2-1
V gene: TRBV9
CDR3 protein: CASSVVPSGENEQFF

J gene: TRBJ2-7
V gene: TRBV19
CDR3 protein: CASSMRTGPYEQYF

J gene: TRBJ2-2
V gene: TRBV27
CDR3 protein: CASSSPGGQGRTGELFF

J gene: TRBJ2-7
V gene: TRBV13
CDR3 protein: CASSYRGFTYEQYF

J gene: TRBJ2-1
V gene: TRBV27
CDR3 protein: CASSLVSVYNEQFF